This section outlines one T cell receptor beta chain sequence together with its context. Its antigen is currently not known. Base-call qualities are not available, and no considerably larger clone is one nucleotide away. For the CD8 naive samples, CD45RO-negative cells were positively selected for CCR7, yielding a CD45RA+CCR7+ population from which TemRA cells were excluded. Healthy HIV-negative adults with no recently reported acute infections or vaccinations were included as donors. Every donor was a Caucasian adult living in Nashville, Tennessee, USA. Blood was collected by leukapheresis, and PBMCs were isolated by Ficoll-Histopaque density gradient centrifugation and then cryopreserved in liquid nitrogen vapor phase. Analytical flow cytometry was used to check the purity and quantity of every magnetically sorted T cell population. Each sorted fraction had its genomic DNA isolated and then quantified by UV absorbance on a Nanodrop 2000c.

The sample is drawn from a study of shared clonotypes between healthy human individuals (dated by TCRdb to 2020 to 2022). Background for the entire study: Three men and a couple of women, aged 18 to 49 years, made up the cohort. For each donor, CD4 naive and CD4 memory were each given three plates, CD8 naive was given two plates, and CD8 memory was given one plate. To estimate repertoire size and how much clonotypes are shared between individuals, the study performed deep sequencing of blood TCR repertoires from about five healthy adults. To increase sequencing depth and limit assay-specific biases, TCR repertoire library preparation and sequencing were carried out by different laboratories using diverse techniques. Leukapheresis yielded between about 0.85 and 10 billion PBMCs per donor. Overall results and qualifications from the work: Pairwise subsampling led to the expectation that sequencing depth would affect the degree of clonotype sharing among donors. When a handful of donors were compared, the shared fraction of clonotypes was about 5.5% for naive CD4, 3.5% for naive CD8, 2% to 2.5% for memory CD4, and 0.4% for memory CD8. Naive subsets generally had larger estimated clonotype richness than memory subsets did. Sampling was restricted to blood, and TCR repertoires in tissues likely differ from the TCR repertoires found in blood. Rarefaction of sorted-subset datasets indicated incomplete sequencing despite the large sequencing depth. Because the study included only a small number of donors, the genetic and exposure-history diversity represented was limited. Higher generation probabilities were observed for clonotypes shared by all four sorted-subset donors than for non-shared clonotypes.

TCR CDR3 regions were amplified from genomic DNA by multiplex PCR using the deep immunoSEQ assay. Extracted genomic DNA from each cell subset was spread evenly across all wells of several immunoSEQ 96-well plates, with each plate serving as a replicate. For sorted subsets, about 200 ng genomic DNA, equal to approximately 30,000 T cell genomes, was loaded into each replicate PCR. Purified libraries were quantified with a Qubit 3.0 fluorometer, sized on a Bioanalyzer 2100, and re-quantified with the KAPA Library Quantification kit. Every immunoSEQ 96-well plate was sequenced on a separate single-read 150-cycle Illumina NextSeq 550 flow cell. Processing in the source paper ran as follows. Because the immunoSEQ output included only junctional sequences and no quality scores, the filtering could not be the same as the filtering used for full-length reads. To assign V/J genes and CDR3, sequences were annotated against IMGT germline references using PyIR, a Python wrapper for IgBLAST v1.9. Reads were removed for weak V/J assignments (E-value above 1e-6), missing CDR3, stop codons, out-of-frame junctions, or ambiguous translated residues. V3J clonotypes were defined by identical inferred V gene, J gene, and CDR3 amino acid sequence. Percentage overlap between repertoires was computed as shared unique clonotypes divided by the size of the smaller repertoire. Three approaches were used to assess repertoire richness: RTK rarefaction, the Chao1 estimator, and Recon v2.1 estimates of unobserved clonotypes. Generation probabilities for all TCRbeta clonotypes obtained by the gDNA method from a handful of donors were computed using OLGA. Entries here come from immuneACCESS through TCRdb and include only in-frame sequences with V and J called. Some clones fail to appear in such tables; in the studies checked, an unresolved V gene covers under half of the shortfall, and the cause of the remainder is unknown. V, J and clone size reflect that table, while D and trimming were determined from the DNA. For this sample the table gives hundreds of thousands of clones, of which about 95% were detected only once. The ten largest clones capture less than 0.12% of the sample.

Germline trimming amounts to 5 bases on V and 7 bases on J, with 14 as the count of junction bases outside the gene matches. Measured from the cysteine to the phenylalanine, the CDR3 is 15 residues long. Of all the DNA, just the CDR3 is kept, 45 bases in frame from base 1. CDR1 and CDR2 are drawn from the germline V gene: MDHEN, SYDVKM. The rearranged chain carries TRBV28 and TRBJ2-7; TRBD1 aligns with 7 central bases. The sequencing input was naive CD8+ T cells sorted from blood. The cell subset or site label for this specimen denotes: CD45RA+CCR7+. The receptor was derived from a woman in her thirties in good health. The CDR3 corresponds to CASSHPGTDPWEQYF. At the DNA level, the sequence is TGTGCCAGCAGTCACCCTGGGACAGACCCCTGGGAGCAGTACTTC.